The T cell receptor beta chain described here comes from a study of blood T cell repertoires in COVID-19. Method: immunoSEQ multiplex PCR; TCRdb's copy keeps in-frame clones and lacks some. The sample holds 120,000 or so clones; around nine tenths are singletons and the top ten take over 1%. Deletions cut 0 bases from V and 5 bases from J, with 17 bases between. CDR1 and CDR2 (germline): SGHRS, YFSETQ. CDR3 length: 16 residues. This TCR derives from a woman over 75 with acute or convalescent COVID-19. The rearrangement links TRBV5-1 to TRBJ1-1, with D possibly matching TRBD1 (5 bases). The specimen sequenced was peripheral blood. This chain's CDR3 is CASSLEGPGRGTEAFF. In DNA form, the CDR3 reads TGCGCCAGCAGCTTGGAAGGGCCGGGACGGGGGACTGAAGCTTTCTTT.